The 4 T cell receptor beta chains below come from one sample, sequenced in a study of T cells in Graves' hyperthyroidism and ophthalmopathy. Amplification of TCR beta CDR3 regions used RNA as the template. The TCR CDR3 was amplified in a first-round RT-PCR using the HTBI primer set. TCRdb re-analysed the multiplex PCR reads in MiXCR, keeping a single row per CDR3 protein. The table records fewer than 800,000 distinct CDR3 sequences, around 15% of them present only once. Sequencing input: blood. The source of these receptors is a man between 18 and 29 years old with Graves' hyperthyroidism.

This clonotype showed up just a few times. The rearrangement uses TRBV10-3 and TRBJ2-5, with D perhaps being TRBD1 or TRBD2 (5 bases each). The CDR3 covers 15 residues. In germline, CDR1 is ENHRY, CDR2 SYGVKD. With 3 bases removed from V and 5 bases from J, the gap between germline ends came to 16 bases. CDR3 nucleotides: TGTGCCATCAGTGAAGGGGTCAACGGGAAGGAGACCCAGTACTTC. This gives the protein CAISEGVNGKETQYF.

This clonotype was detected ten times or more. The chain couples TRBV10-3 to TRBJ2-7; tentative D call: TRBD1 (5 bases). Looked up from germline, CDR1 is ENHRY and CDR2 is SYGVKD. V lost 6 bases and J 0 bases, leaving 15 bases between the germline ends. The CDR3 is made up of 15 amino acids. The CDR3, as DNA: TGTGCCATCAGCAGGACACTTTTTTCCTCCTACGAGCAGTACTTC. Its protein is CAISRTLFSSYEQYF.

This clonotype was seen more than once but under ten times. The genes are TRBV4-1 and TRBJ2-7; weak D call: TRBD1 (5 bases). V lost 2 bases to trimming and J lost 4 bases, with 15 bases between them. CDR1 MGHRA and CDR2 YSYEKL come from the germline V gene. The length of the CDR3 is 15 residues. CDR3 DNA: TGCGCCAGCAGCCAAAAGACAGATAGTACTTACGAGCAGTACTTC. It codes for CASSQKTDSTYEQYF.

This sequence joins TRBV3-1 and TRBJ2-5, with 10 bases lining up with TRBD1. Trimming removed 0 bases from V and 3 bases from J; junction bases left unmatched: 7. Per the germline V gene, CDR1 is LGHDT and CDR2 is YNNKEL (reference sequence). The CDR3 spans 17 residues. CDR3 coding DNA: TGTGCCAGCAGCCAAGATAGGGGACAGGGGTTTGAAGAGACCCAGTACTTC. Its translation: CASSQDRGQGFEETQYF.